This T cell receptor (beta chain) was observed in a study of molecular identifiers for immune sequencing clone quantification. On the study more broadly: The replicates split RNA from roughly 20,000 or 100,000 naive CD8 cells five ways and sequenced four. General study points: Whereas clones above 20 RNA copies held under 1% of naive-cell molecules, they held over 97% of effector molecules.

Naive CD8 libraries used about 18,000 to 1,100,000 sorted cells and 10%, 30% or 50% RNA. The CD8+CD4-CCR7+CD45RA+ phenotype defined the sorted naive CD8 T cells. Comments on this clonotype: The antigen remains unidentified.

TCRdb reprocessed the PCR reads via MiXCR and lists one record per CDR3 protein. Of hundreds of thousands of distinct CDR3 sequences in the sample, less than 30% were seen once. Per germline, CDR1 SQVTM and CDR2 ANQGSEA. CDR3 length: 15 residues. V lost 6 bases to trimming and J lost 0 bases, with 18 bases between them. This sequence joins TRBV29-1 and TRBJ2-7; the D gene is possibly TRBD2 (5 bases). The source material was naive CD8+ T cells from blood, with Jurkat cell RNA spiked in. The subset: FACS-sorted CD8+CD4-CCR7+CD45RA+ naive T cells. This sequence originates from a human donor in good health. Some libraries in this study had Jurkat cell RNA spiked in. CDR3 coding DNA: TGCAGCGTCCTAGGGAGAGGGCAGTTCTCCTACGAGCAGTACTTC. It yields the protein CSVLGRGQFSYEQYF.